This entry features one T cell receptor beta chain sequence. CDR3 size: 13 residues. Germline CDR1 KGHSH, CDR2 LQKENI. V lost 4 bases and J 7 bases, leaving 13 bases between the germline ends. The data are from a study of blood T cell repertoires in COVID-19. Clones were sequenced by immunoSEQ multiplex PCR, and TCRdb holds only the in-frame ones, with some missing. The sample includes 160,000 or so clones, 80% to 90% of them seen just once. The material sequenced was peripheral blood. This TCR came from a man aged 35-49 years with acute or convalescent COVID-19. The genes are TRBV18 and TRBJ1-1; D may be TRBD1 (6 bases). The CDR3 DNA reads TGTGCCAGCTCACTCCGGGGGGCGGATGAAGCTTTCTTT. Its protein is CASSLRGADEAFF.